The clone carrying this T cell receptor (beta chain) was counted at least ten times. This entry is derived from a study of Graves' ophthalmopathy and Graves' hyperthyroidism. The V gene lost 0 bases and the J gene lost 6 bases, with 12 bases spanning the gap. The CDR3 has 14 amino acids. Germline-derived CDR1 and CDR2 are GTSNPN and SVGIG (reference sequence). Investigators amplified TCR beta CDR3 regions from RNA transcripts. HTBI-primed RT-PCR formed the first round, and a multiplex PCR formed the second. TCRdb fed the multiplex PCR reads into MiXCR, producing one record per CDR3 protein. Of approximately 150,000 distinct CDR3 sequences listed, about two fifths are singletons. Moderate-to-severe activity, with CAS ≥3, NOSPECS ≥4 and duration under 3 months, characterized the donors with ophthalmopathy.

The receptor was isolated from a man aged 25-45 years with Graves' ophthalmopathy. The chain is built from TRBV30 and TRBJ1-3; D is perhaps TRBD1 (5 bases). The specimen sequenced was peripheral blood. The CDR3 region is CAWSVPGDLNTIYF. In DNA, the CDR3 is TGTGCCTGGAGTGTACCGGGGGATTTAAACACCATATATTTT. Filled out from reference TRBV30 and TRBJ1-3, the complete variable domain reads SQTIHQWPATLVQPVGSPLSLECTVEGTSNPNLYWYRQAAGRGLQLLFYSVGIGQISSEVPQNLSASRPQDRQFILSSKKLLLSDSGFYLCAWSVPGDLNTIYFGEGSWLTVV.